This TCR beta chain originates from a study of tissue T cells after allogeneic stem cell transplantation. Study-level points and caveats: TCR repertoires tracked anatomic similarity, regardless of disease or transplant status.

Sample time point: mouse harvest day 14 after allogeneic transplant. Each mouse received 10^7 T-cell-depleted marrow cells plus 10^6 splenic CD5+ T cells by tail vein. Mice had MHC-mismatched B6 into BALB/c GVHD, sampled day 7 or 14. The trim removed 4 bases at V and 2 bases at J, leaving 3 bases unmatched. CDR1 is KGHPV, CDR2 FQNQEV, per germline (reference sequence). This CDR3 has 14 residues. As for this clone: Its specificity is not known. Mouse germline and gene names are used. The CDR3 goes on 1 residue after the read ends, and that part is filled in from the germline J gene.

CDR3 sequences, V/J genes, frequencies and template counts came from survey-depth TCRbeta sequencing. Method: immunoSEQ multiplex PCR; TCRdb's copy keeps in-frame clones and lacks some. The table records some 390 clones, around half of them present only once. This clonotype was obtained from a female BALB/c mouse given C57BL/6 T cells with graft-versus-host disease after an allogeneic hematopoietic cell transplant. The chain uses TRBV26 and TRBJ2-5, with 7 bases identical to TRBD1. Source material: blood. The CDR3 is CASSPGTAQDTQYF. The sequenced part of the CDR3 DNA is TGTGCCAGCAGTCCAGGGACAGCCCAAGACACCCAGTAC.